This T cell receptor (beta chain) was identified during a study of T cell changes during pregnancy in multiple sclerosis. The V and J ends lost 1 base and 4 bases respectively, with 7 bases between them. This CDR3 spans 13 amino acids. Germline V CDR1 and CDR2: SGHTA, FQGNSA. TCRdb's table, derived via immunoSEQ multiplex PCR, lists solely in-frame clones and lacks some. The data show about 100,000 clones, about nine tenths seen once. The chain joins TRBV7-2 to TRBJ1-1; no clear D gene. The input for sequencing was peripheral blood, taken after pregnancy. This receptor was taken from a female donor with multiple sclerosis, enrolled in a pregnancy study. The CDR3 spells CASSLVSSTEAFF. CDR3 in DNA: TGTGCCAGCAGCTTAGTTTCATCCACTGAAGCTTTCTTT.